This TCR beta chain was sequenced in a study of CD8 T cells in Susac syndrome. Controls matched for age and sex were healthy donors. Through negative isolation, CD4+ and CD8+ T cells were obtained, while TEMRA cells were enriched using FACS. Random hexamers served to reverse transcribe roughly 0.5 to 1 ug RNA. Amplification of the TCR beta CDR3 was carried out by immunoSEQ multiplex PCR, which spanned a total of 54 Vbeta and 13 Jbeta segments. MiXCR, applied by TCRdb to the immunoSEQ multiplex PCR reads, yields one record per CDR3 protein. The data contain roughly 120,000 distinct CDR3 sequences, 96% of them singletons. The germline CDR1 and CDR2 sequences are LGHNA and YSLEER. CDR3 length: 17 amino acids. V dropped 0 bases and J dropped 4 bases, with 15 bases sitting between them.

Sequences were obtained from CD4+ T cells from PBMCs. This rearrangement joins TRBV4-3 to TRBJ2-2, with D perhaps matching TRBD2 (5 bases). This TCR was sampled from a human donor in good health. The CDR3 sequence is CASSQDLNPGSTGELFF. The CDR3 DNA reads TGCGCCAGCAGCCAAGATCTCAACCCGGGATCCACCGGGGAGCTGTTTTTT.